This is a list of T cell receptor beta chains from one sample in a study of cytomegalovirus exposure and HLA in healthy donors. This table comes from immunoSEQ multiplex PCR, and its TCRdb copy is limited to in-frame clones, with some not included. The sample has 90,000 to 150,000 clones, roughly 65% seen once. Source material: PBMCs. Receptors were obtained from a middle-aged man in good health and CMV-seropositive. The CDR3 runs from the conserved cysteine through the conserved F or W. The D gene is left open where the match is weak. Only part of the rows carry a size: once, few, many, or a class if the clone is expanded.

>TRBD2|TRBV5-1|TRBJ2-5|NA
CASSAGLAGAPFQETQYF
TGCGCCAGCAGCGCCGGACTAGCGGGAGCCCCTTTCCAAGAGACCCAGTACTTC
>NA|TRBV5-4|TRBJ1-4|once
CASSIRLQANEKLFF
TGTGCCAGCAGCATCCGACTGCAAGCTAATGAAAAACTGTTTTTT
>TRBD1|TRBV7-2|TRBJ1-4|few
CASSGRGQGVTNEKLFF
TGTGCCAGCAGCGGCCGGGGACAGGGGGTAACTAATGAAAAACTGTTTTTT
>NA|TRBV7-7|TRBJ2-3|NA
CASSSGGADTQYF
TGTGCCAGCAGCTCCGGGGGAGCAGATACGCAGTATTTT
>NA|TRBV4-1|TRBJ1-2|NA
CASSQESAANYGYTF
TGCGCCAGCAGCCAAGAGTCTGCAGCTAACTATGGCTACACCTTC
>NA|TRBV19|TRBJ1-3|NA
CASRTSGTGNTIYF
TGTGCCAGTAGAACATCGGGGACTGGAAACACCATATATTTT
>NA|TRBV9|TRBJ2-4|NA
CASSVASGVGDIQYF
TGTGCCAGCAGCGTAGCGAGCGGTGTGGGAGACATTCAGTACTTC
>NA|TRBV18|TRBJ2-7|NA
CASSLSYEQYF
TGTGCCAGCTCACTCTCGTACGAGCAGTACTTC
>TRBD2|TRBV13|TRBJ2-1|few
CASSNQREGNEQFF
TGTGCCAGCAGTAACCAGCGGGAGGGCAATGAGCAGTTCTTC
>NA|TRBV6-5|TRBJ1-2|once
CASSYVSPYGYTF
TGTGCCAGCAGTTACGTGTCCCCATATGGCTACACCTTC
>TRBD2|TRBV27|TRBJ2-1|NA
CASSLRLAGGGNNEQFF
TGTGCCAGCAGTTTGCGACTAGCGGGGGGTGGGAACAATGAGCAGTTCTTC
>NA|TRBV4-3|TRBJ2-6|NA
CASSQVLSGAYSGANVLTF
TGCGCCAGCAGCCAAGTTCTTTCAGGGGCCTACTCTGGGGCCAACGTCCTGACTTTC
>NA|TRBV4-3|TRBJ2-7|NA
CASSQGFSGPYEQYF
TGCGCCAGCAGCCAAGGGTTTAGCGGTCCCTACGAGCAGTACTTC
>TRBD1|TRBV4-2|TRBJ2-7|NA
CASSRLTGDLSPYEQYF
TGTGCCAGCAGCCGATTGACAGGGGACCTTTCCCCCTACGAGCAGTACTTC
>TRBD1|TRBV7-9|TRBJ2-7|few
CASSLGQGRAEQYF
TGTGCCAGCAGCCTAGGACAGGGGAGGGCCGAGCAGTACTTC
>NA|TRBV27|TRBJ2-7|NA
CASSSPQGGRDEQYF
TGTGCCAGCAGTTCCCCCCAGGGAGGCCGCGACGAGCAGTACTTC
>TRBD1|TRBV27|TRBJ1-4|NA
CASSDLKGAAGKLFF
TGTGCCAGCAGCGATCTAAAGGGGGCCGCTGGGAAACTGTTTTTT
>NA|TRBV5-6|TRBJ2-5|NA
CASSPPTYF
TGTGCCAGCAGCCCCCCTACGTACTTC
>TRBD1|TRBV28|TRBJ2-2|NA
CASRQTGAGGELFF
TGTGCCAGCAGGCAGACAGGGGCGGGCGGGGAGCTGTTTTTT
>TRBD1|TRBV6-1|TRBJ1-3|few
CASKNRGSGNTIYF
TGTGCCAGCAAAAACAGGGGCTCTGGAAACACCATATATTTT
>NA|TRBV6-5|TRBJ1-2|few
CATTGQGNYGYTF
TGTGCCACCACGGGGCAGGGGAACTATGGCTACACCTTC
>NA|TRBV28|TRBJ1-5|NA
CASSRGTFTNQPQHF
TGTGCCAGCAGCCGAGGGACATTTACCAATCAGCCCCAGCATTTT
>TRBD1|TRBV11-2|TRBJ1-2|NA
CASGLTGDHGYTF
TGTGCCAGCGGTCTGACAGGGGACCATGGCTACACCTTC
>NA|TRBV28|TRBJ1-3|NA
CASSLPPGTGNTIYF
TGTGCCAGCAGTTTACCTCCGGGGACTGGAAACACCATATATTTT
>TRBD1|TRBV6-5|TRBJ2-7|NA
CASSTTGEFEQYF
TGTGCCAGCAGTACGACAGGGGAGTTCGAGCAGTACTTC
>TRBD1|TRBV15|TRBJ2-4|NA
CATSRDSQTGGAFDIQYF
TGTGCCACCAGCAGAGACAGCCAGACAGGGGGCGCCTTTGACATTCAGTACTTC
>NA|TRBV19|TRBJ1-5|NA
CASSIVKGYRSNQPQHF
TGTGCCAGTAGTATAGTTAAAGGTTACAGGAGCAATCAGCCCCAGCATTTT
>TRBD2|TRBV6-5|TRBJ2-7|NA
CASRLAGGPTEQYF
TGTGCCAGCAGGTTAGCGGGGGGGCCCACCGAGCAGTACTTC
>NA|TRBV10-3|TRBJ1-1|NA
CAISESSVGTEAFF
TGTGCCATCAGTGAGTCGAGCGTTGGGACTGAAGCTTTCTTT
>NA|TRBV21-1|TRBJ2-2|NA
CASTLTRGGELFF
TGTGCCAGCACCCTCACCCGAGGCGGGGAGCTGTTTTTT
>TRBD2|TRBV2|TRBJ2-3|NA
CASSERASGRYTDTQYF
TGTGCCAGCAGTGAAAGGGCTAGCGGGAGATACACAGATACGCAGTATTTT
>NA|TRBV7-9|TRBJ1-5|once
CASGFRGNQPQHF
TGTGCCAGCGGCTTCCGCGGCAATCAGCCCCAGCATTTT
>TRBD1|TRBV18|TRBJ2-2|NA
CASSPPNTRTGGTGELFF
TGTGCCAGCTCACCACCGAACACAAGGACAGGGGGCACCGGGGAGCTGTTTTTT
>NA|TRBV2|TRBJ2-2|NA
CASSSGTGELFF
TGTGCCAGCAGTAGCGGTACCGGGGAGCTGTTTTTT
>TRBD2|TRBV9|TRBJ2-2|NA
CASSARASGGAGELFF
TGTGCCAGCAGCGCCCGCGCTAGCGGGGGGGCCGGGGAGCTGTTTTTT
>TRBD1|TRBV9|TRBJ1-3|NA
CASSVENRGKGNTIYF
TGTGCCAGCAGCGTTGAGAACAGGGGGAAGGGAAACACCATATATTTT
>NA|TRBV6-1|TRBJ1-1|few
CASSEVPEGTEAFF
TGTGCCAGCAGTGAAGTCCCCGAGGGCACTGAAGCTTTCTTT
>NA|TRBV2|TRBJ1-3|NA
CASSVGRGNTIYF
TGTGCCAGCAGTGTGGGGAGAGGAAACACCATATATTTT
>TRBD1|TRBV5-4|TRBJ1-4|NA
CASSLDRGGNEKLFF
TGTGCCAGCAGCTTGGACAGGGGGGGTAATGAAAAACTGTTTTTT
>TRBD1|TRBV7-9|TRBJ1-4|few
CASSLDPDRVNEKLFF
TGTGCCAGCAGCTTAGACCCGGACAGGGTTAATGAAAAACTGTTTTTT
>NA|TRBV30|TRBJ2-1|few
CAWRTPGTRGRYNEQFF
TGTGCCTGGAGAACCCCCGGGACACGGGGAAGATACAATGAGCAGTTCTTC
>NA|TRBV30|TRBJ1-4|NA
CAWSVPGGLRKLFF
TGTGCCTGGAGTGTACCCGGGGGTCTGCGAAAACTGTTTTTT
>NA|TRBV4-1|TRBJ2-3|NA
CASSQEGQGRVTDTQYF
TGCGCCAGCAGCCAAGAAGGGCAAGGCAGGGTCACAGATACGCAGTATTTT
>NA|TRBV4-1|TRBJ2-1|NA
CASSQVGGGDKFF
TGCGCCAGCAGCCAAGTAGGGGGGGGCGACAAGTTCTTC
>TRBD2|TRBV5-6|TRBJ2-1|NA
CASSLAGGRYNEQFF
TGTGCCAGCAGCTTAGCGGGAGGCCGCTACAATGAGCAGTTCTTC
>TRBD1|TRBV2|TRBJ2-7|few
CATSFFGTGVSEQYF
TGTGCCACCTCTTTTTTCGGGACAGGGGTTTCCGAGCAGTACTTC
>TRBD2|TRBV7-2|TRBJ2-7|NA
CASSLKTSGSYEQYF
TGTGCCAGCAGCTTAAAAACTAGCGGATCCTACGAGCAGTACTTC
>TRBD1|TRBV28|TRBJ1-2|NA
CASSLRDRVGGYTF
TGTGCCAGCAGTCTACGGGACAGGGTAGGAGGCTACACCTTC
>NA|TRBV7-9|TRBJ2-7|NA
CASRASGGGNEQYF
TGTGCCAGCAGAGCCTCTGGTGGGGGGAACGAGCAGTACTTC
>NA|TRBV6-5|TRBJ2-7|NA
CASRTESYEQYF
TGTGCCAGCAGGACAGAGTCCTACGAGCAGTACTTC
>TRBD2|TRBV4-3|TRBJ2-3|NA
CASSQETSGYTDTQYF
TGCGCCAGCAGCCAAGAAACTAGCGGTTACACAGATACGCAGTATTTT
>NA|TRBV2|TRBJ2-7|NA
CATAGGGQYF
TGTGCCACAGCAGGGGGAGGGCAGTACTTC
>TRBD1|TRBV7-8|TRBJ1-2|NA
CASSLVSGQGGYGYTF
TGTGCCAGCAGCTTAGTCTCGGGACAGGGCGGCTATGGCTACACCTTC
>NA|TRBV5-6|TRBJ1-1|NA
CASSFARFTEAFF
TGTGCCAGCAGCTTTGCCAGGTTCACTGAAGCTTTCTTT
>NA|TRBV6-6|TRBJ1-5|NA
CASSTGSRQPQHF
TGTGCCAGCAGTACAGGGTCACGGCAGCCCCAGCATTTT